Included here is one TCR beta chain sequence, with context. This entry is derived from a study of shared clonotypes between healthy human individuals. Every immunoSEQ plate was one replicate of a subset's evenly spread DNA. Sequencing was performed with immunoSEQ multiplex PCR; in TCRdb, only in-frame clones are kept and a portion is missing. Of about 480,000 clones listed, 70% to 80% are singletons. This receptor was obtained from a middle-aged woman in good health. Some clones in this sample may be carry-over from other donors' samples. Sample: PBMCs.

CDR3 in DNA: TGTGCCAGCAGCTCCATGGACATACAAGAGACCCAGTACTTC. Translating it yields CASSSMDIQETQYF. The chain joins TRBV9 to TRBJ2-5; maybe TRBD1 (5 bases). Germline V CDR1 and CDR2: SGDLS, YYNGEE. This CDR3 contains 14 residues. V was shortened by 4 bases and J by 2 bases, with 12 bases between the two germline ends. The full variable domain, its missing parts supplied by reference TRBV9 and TRBJ2-5, is DSGVTQTPKHLITATGQRVTLRCSPRSGDLSVYWYQQSLDQGLQFLIQYYNGEERAKGNILERFSAQQFPDLHSELNLSSLELGDSALYFCASSSMDIQETQYFGPGTRLLVL.